Sequencing of this T cell receptor beta chain was carried out in a study of beta chain features in type 1 diabetes. In the case of this clone: What it recognizes is unknown.

Study results and limitations: Shortening of TCRB CDR3s, moderate but significant, appeared in all four CD4+ subsets of Type 1 diabetes patients.

Since all of the isolated RNA was reverse transcribed, expressed TCRB transcripts were what got sequenced. An average near 3.57 million reads came from naive, central memory and regulatory T cell samples. Generated by immunoSEQ multiplex PCR, the TCRdb table keeps only in-frame clones and is missing some. The sample includes 640,000 or so clones, around 15% of them seen just once. Trimming stripped 1 base from V and 0 bases from J, with 10 bases between. Germline lookup yields CDR1 SEHNR and CDR2 FQNEAQ (reference sequence). This CDR3 contains 15 residues. Sequenced input: naive CD4+ T cells from blood. This receptor was obtained from a man between 18 and 35 years old with type 1 diabetes. This chain connects TRBV7-9 to TRBJ2-7; TRBD1 or TRBD2 may be the D gene (5 bases each). The CDR3 DNA sequence: TGTGCCAGCAGCTTAGTGTCAGGGACCTCCTACGAGCAGTACTTC. It translates to CASSLVSGTSYEQYF.